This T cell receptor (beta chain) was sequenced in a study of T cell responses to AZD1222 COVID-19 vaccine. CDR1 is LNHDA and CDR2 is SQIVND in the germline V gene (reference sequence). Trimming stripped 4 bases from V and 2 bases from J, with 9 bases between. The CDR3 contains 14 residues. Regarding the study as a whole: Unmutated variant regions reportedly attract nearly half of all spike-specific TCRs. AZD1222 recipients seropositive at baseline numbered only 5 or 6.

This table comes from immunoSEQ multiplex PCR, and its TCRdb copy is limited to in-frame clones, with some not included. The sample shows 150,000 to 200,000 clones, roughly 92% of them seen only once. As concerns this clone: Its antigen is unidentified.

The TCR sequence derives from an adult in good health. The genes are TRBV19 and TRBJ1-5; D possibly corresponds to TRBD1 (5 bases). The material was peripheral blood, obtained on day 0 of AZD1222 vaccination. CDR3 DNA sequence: TGTGCCAGTAGTAATCAGGGCGGCAATCAGCCCCAGCATTTT. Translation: CASSNQGGNQPQHF.